The T cell receptor (beta chain) under discussion was sequenced for a study of T cell repertoires in cytomegalovirus infection. Study-level background: Matching HLA type and CMV infection were both indicated by public TCR beta signatures. Study-wide findings and caveats: Predominance within the ex vivo response was attributable to HLA-C-restricted CMV-specific TCR beta clonotypes. The cumulative frequency of public TCR beta families identified carriers of CMV plus the relevant HLA.

Germline CDR1 reads SGHTA; CDR2 reads FQGNSA. V shed 5 bases and J shed 2 bases, with 10 bases lying between them. CDR3 size: 13 residues. TCRdb re-called the reads with MiXCR, one entry per CDR3 protein. Among approximately 180,000 distinct CDR3 sequences listed, approximately 9.7% were seen once. This clonotype occurred many times. Antigen specificity is unknown. This chain links TRBV7-2 with TRBJ2-7; D is unresolved. This TCR was recovered from a human donor in good health (CMV status not recorded). Some clones in this sample may be carry-over from other donors' samples. Sequencing used PBMCs. The CDR3 loop is CASSRTTTYEQYF. CDR3 DNA: TGTGCCAGCAGCCGAACCACCACCTACGAGCAGTACTTC. The whole variable domain, remainder taken from reference TRBV7-2 and TRBJ2-7, is GAGVSQSPSNKVTEKGKDVELRCDPISGHTALYWYRQSLGQGLEFLIYFQGNSAPDKSGLPSDRFSAERTGGSVSTLTIQRTQQEDSAVYLCASSRTTTYEQYFGPGTRLTVT.